This T cell receptor beta chain emerged from a study of STAT5B mutations in CD4+ large granular lymphocyte leukemia. Turning to the study itself: The CDR3 'QG' motif was associated with a particular HLA allele among healthy donors. Study outcomes and limitations: Main leukemic clonotypes were patient-specific, but approximately 27% appeared at low frequency elsewhere. Patient CD4-sorted repertoires stayed more clonal than healthy ones after leukemic-clone removal.

This clone has a single count. No antigen is known for it. Trimming stripped 4 bases from V and 4 bases from J, with 25 bases between. The CDR3 has 18 residues. From germline, CDR1 is SEHNR and CDR2 FQNEAQ (reference sequence). In the authors' workflow: A productive frequency of 2.59 x 10-5 was the lowest detectable. Method: immunoSEQ multiplex PCR; TCRdb's copy keeps in-frame clones and lacks some. The V and J calls and clone size were taken over from that table, and D and trimming were inferred from the DNA. The data contain around 30,000 clones, roughly 70% of them singletons. This TCR derives from a human donor in good health. The V gene is TRBV7-9, the J gene TRBJ2-5; D is possibly TRBD1 (6 bases). Material for sequencing was CD4+ T cells from blood buffy coats. As DNA, the CDR3 is TGTGCCAGCAGCTCCCGACCTGGACAGTTCCTTACAACAGAGACCCAGTACTTC. It yields the protein CASSSRPGQFLTTETQYF.